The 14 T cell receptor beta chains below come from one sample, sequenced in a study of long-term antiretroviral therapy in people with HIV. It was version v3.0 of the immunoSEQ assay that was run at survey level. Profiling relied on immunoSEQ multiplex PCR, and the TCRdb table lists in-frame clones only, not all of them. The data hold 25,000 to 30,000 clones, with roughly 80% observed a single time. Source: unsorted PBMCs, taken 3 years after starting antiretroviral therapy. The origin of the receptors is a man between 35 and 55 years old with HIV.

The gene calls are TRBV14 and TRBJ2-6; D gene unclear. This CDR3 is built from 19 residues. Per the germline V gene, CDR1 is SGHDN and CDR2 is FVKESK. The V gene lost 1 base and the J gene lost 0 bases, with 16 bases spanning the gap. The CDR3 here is CASSQGVSGFGSGANVLTF. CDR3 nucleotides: TGTGCCAGCAGCCAAGGAGTGTCGGGTTTTGGCTCTGGGGCCAACGTCCTGACTTTC.

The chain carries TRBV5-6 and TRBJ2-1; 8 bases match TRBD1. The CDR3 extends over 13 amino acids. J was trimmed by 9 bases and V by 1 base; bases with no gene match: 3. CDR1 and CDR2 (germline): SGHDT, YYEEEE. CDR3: CASSLQGAGEQFF. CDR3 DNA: TGTGCCAGCAGCTTGCAGGGGGCAGGTGAGCAGTTCTTC.

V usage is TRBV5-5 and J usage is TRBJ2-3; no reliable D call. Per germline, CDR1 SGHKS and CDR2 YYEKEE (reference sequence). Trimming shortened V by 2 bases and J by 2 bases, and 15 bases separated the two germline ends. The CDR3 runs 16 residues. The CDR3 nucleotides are TGTGCCAGCAGCTTTACTGCTAAGACGGACACAGATACGCAGTATTTT. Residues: CASSFTAKTDTDTQYF.

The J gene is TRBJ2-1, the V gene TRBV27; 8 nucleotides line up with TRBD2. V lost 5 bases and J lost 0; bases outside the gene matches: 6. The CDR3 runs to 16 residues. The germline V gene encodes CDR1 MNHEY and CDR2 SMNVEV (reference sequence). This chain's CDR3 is CASSLTAGASYNEQFF. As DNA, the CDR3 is TGTGCCAGCAGTCTGACAGCGGGAGCCTCCTACAATGAGCAGTTCTTC.

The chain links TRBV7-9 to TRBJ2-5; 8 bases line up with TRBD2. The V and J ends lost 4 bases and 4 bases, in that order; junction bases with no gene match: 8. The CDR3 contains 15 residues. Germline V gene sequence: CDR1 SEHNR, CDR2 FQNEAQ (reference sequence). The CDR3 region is CASSSTRGVPETQYF. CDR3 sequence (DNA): TGTGCCAGCAGCTCCACGCGGGGGGTCCCAGAGACCCAGTACTTC.

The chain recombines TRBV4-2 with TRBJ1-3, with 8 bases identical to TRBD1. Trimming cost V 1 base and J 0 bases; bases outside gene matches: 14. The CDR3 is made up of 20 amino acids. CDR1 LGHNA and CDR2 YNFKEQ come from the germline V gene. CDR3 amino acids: CASSQGEGRGPEFSGNTIYF. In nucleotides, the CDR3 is TGTGCCAGCAGCCAAGGAGAGGGCAGGGGGCCGGAATTCTCTGGAAACACCATATATTTT.

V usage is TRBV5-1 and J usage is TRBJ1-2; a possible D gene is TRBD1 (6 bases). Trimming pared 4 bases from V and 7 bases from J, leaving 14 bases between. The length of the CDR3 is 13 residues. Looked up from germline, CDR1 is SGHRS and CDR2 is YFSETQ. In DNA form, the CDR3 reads TGCGCCAGCAGCCCCGAGGGGGGATCTGGCTACACCTTC. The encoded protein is CASSPEGGSGYTF.

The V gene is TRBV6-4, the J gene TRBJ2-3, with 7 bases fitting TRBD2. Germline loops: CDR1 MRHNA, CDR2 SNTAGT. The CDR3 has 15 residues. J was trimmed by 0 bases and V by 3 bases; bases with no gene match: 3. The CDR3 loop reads CASSEGGTSTDTQYF. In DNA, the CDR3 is TGTGCCAGCAGTGAGGGAGGGACTAGCACAGATACGCAGTATTTT.

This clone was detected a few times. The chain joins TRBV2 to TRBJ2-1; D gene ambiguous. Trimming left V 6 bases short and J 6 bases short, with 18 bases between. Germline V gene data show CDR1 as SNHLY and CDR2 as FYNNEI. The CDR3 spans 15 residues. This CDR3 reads CASSARPYTPNEQFF. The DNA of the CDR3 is TGTGCCAGCAGCGCACGTCCTTATACCCCCAATGAGCAGTTCTTC.

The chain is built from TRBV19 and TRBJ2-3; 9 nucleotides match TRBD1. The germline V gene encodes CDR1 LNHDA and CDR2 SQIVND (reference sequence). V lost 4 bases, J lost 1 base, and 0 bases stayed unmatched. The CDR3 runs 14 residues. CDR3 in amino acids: CASSRTGGTDTQYF. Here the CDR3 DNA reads TGTGCCAGTAGTAGGACAGGGGGCACAGATACGCAGTATTTT.

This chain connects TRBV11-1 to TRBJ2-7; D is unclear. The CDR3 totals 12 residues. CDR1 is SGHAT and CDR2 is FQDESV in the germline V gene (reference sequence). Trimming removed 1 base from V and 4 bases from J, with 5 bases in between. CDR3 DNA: TGTGCCAGCAGCTTAGGATCATACGAGCAGTACTTC. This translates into CASSLGSYEQYF.

CDR3 sequence: CASRETVSRTDTQYF. CDR3 sequence (DNA): TGCGCCAGCAGGGAAACAGTTTCCCGCACAGATACGCAGTATTTT. The V call is TRBV10-2, the J call TRBJ2-3, with D unresolved. This CDR3 spans 15 amino acids. The germline V gene encodes CDR1 WSHSY and CDR2 SAAADI. V was pared by 6 bases and J by 1 base, with 14 bases between.

The CDR3 loop is CASREDHSSSYNEQFF. The CDR3 region has the DNA TGTGCCAGCAGAGAGGACCACAGTAGCTCCTACAATGAGCAGTTCTTC. The rearrangement joins TRBV27 to TRBJ2-1; D gene ambiguous. The V end lost 6 bases, the J end lost 0 bases, and 15 bases lay between the germline ends. Germline lookup yields CDR1 MNHEY and CDR2 SMNVEV (reference sequence). The CDR3 consists of 16 residues.

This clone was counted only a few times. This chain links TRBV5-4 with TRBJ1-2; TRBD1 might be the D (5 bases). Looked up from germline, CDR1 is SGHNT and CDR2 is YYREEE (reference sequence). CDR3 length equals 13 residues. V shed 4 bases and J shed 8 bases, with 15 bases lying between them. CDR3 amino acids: CASSPTGTGGYTF. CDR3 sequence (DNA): TGTGCCAGCAGCCCGACCGGGACGGGGGGCTACACCTTC.